These 20 T cell receptor beta chains share one sample of origin, sequenced in a study of beta chain features in type 1 diabetes. General study results and limits: Moderate but significant shortening of TCRB CDR3s was recorded in all four CD4+ subsets from Type 1 diabetes patients.

Sequencing targeted expressed TCRB transcripts, as all isolated RNA had been reverse transcribed. Repertoires were generated with immunoSEQ multiplex PCR, while TCRdb's copy carries only in-frame clones and drops some. This sample has around 360,000 clones; around 12% occur once, and the top ten carry roughly 0.0097%. The antigens these receptors bind are not known. The sequenced sample consisted of naive CD4+ T cells from blood. The receptors originated from a woman aged 18-29 years with type 1 diabetes.

This sequence joins TRBV6-4 and TRBJ1-1, with 7 bases lining up with TRBD1. CDR3 length equals 12 residues. Germline V gene sequence: CDR1 MRHNA, CDR2 SNTAGT. J lost 6 bases, V lost 6 bases, and 4 bases had no gene match. The CDR3 sequence: CASSETGAEAFF. CDR3 sequence (DNA): TGTGCCAGCAGCGAAACAGGGGCTGAAGCTTTCTTT.

This clone was counted a few times. The V call is TRBV29-1, the J call TRBJ2-5; 12 nucleotides align to TRBD2. Trimming removed 5 bases from V and 1 base from J; junction bases left unmatched: 8. Germline-derived CDR1 and CDR2 are SQVTM and ANQGSEA. The CDR3 totals 16 residues. CDR3 bases: TGCAGCGTTTACAGGGGGACTAGCGGGCCCCAAGAGACCCAGTACTTC. It translates to CSVYRGTSGPQETQYF.

This clone was seen only a few times. This sequence joins TRBV6-6 and TRBJ2-7; a possible D gene is TRBD1 (7 bases). V lost 6 bases, J lost 5 bases, and 17 bases lay in between. CDR1 and CDR2 from the germline V gene are MNHNY and SVGAGI (reference sequence). The CDR3 is 14 residues long. Here the CDR3 reads CASSTRQGGDEQYF. The CDR3 bases are TGTGCCAGCAGCACCAGACAGGGCGGGGACGAGCAGTACTTC.

The chain employs TRBV18 and TRBJ2-1; 7 nucleotides line up with TRBD1. Germline V lookup: CDR1 KGHSH, CDR2 LQKENI. V was pared by 3 bases and J by 4 bases, with 9 bases of the junction left unmatched. The CDR3 sequence is 16 residues long. Here the CDR3 reads CASSPDRTGPYNEQFF. CDR3 nucleotides: TGTGCCAGCTCACCCGACCGGACAGGACCATACAATGAGCAGTTCTTC.

The chain carries TRBV5-1 and TRBJ2-1; 8 nucleotides line up with TRBD2. CDR1 and CDR2 (germline): SGHRS, YFSETQ. The CDR3 sequence is 15 residues long. The trim removed 4 bases at V and 5 bases at J, leaving 8 bases unmatched. This CDR3 reads CASSRTSSANNEQFF. The CDR3 bases are TGCGCCAGCAGCCGGACTAGCAGCGCCAACAATGAGCAGTTCTTC.

The chain has TRBV18 and TRBJ1-5, with D maybe TRBD1 (6 bases). V lost 1 base and J lost 0, with 19 bases in between. This CDR3 comprises 19 residues. The V gene's germline CDR1 is KGHSH and CDR2 LQKENI. Here the CDR3 DNA reads TGTGCCAGCTCACCACGTCAACCGGGACACTCTTATAGCAATCAGCCCCAGCATTTT. It is translated as CASSPRQPGHSYSNQPQHF.

The V gene is TRBV7-9, the J gene TRBJ1-4; D unresolved. Germline V gene data show CDR1 as SEHNR and CDR2 as FQNEAQ (reference sequence). The CDR3 loop spans 14 amino acids. Trimming stripped 5 bases from V and 2 bases from J, with 9 bases between. CDR3 sequence: CASSQVTTNEKLFF. In nucleotides, the CDR3 is TGTGCCAGCAGCCAGGTGACGACTAATGAAAAACTGTTTTTT.

This chain joins TRBV5-1 and TRBJ2-3; 9 bases line up with TRBD2. The CDR3 has 17 amino acids. V shed 0 bases and J 2 bases; nucleotides not matched to a gene: 7. Germline V gene lookup returns CDR1 SGHRS and CDR2 YFSETQ. In DNA form, the CDR3 reads TGCGCCAGCAGCTTGGTCGGGACTAGCAGGTACACAGATACGCAGTATTTT. Translated: CASSLVGTSRYTDTQYF.

The CDR3 nucleotides are TGCGCCAGCAGCCAAGTGAGAGATACGCAGTATTTT. Protein product: CASSQVRDTQYF. The rearrangement uses TRBV4-1 and TRBJ2-3; D is ambiguous. Trimming removed 1 base from V and 5 bases from J, with 4 bases in between. The germline V gene encodes CDR1 MGHRA and CDR2 YSYEKL. The CDR3 loop spans 12 amino acids.

The J gene is TRBJ1-2, the V gene TRBV5-6; 7 bases map to TRBD1. Germline trimming cut 4 bases from V and 2 bases from J; bases unmatched to any gene: 2. CDR1 is SGHDT, CDR2 YYEEEE, per germline. This CDR3 comprises 13 residues. The DNA of the CDR3 is TGTGCCAGCAGCAGACAGGGCAACTATGGCTACACCTTC. Residues: CASSRQGNYGYTF.

This clone appeared a few times. This chain links TRBV4-3 with TRBJ1-2; 7 nucleotides match TRBD1. V dropped 0 bases and J dropped 7; count of bases not matched to a gene: 17. Germline CDR1 reads LGHNA; CDR2 reads YSLEER. CDR3 size: 18 residues. CDR3 DNA: TGCGCCAGCAGCCAAGACCTACCGGGACAGCCCAAGCCCCGTGGCTACACCTTC. This translates into CASSQDLPGQPKPRGYTF.

The rearrangement joins TRBV7-9 to TRBJ2-2; D might be TRBD2 (5 bases). In germline, CDR1 is SEHNR, CDR2 FQNEAQ (reference sequence). V was pared by 5 bases and J by 3 bases, with 16 bases between. The CDR3 consists of 16 residues. CDR3 in amino acids: CASSPLIRGDTGELFF. CDR3 in DNA: TGTGCCAGCAGCCCGTTAATCCGGGGTGACACCGGGGAGCTGTTTTTT.

Only a few counts were recorded for this clone. The chain has TRBV13 and TRBJ2-1; weak D call: TRBD2 (6 bases). The CDR3 is 18 residues long. Germline assignment: CDR1 PRHDT and CDR2 FYEKMQ (reference sequence). The V end was cut by 4 bases, the J end by 2 bases, with 21 bases between. CDR3 sequence reads: CASSSAHNLAMAYNEQFF. CDR3 DNA sequence: TGTGCCAGCAGCTCCGCACACAACCTAGCGATGGCCTACAATGAGCAGTTCTTC. Supplemented by reference TRBV13 and TRBJ2-1, the full variable domain reads AAGVIQSPRHLIKEKRETATLKCYPIPRHDTVYWYQQGPGQDPQFLISFYEKMQSDKGSIPDRFSAQQFSDYHSELNMSSLELGDSALYFCASSSAHNLAMAYNEQFFGPGTRLTVL.

This chain links TRBV9 with TRBJ2-1, with 15 bases that match TRBD2. The germline CDR1 and CDR2 sequences are SGDLS and YYNGEE. The CDR3 runs to 15 residues. J gave up 9 bases and V 4 bases, and 5 bases lay outside the gene matches. The CDR3 loop reads CASSPPGLAGGEQFF. The CDR3 DNA reads as TGTGCCAGCAGCCCGCCGGGACTAGCGGGAGGTGAGCAGTTCTTC. Full variable domain (outside the CDR3, taken from reference TRBV9 and TRBJ2-1): DSGVTQTPKHLITATGQRVTLRCSPRSGDLSVYWYQQSLDQGLQFLIQYYNGEERAKGNILERFSAQQFPDLHSELNLSSLELGDSALYFCASSPPGLAGGEQFFGPGTRLTVL.

This rearrangement joins TRBV14 to TRBJ2-3, with D perhaps TRBD2 (6 bases). The CDR3 is made up of 13 amino acids. V lost 5 bases and J 6 bases, leaving 12 bases between the germline ends. The germline V gene encodes CDR1 SGHDN and CDR2 FVKESK. CDR3 in amino acids: CASSFGRPDTQYF. The CDR3 nucleotides are TGTGCCAGCAGCTTCGGGAGACCGGATACGCAGTATTTT.

The V gene is TRBV11-2, the J gene TRBJ2-2; D is possibly TRBD1 (7 bases). The CDR3 is made up of 15 amino acids. Germline V gives CDR1 SGHAT, CDR2 FQNNGV. V lost 1 base, J lost 7 bases, and 13 bases lay in between. The CDR3 spells CASSLAYRGGGELFF. The CDR3 DNA reads as TGTGCCAGCAGCTTAGCTTACAGGGGAGGCGGGGAGCTGTTTTTT.

The rearrangement joins TRBV19 to TRBJ2-7; TRBD1 might be the D (6 bases). Germline CDR1 is LNHDA and CDR2 is SQIVND (reference sequence). The CDR3 covers 14 residues. Trimming removed 1 base at V and 4 bases at J, with 11 bases between. CDR3 coding DNA: TGTGCCAGTAGTATAGCTGTGGACAGATACGAGCAGTACTTC. This gives the protein CASSIAVDRYEQYF. Together with reference TRBV19 and TRBJ2-7, the CDR3 gives the full variable domain: DGGITQSPKYLFRKEGQNVTLSCEQNLNHDAMYWYRQDPGQGLRLIYYSQIVNDFQKGDIAEGYSVSREKKESFPLTVTSAQKNPTAFYLCASSIAVDRYEQYFGPGTRLTVT.

The chain joins TRBV6-1 to TRBJ2-1, with TRBD1 matching over 8 bases. Trimming took 4 bases from V and 1 from J; bases not matched to a gene: 3. The germline V gene has CDR1 MNHNS and CDR2 SASEGT. This CDR3 is built from 15 residues. The CDR3 sequence is CASSVQGASYNEQFF. Written as DNA, the CDR3 is TGTGCCAGCAGTGTCCAGGGGGCATCCTACAATGAGCAGTTCTTC.

J is TRBJ2-7 and V is TRBV2, with TRBD1 as a possible D gene (5 bases). The V and J ends lost 4 bases and 2 bases respectively, with 12 bases between them. The CDR3 has 14 amino acids. Per germline, CDR1 SNHLY and CDR2 FYNNEI. CDR3 DNA: TGTGCCAGCAGTGTTCAGGGCGGACCCTACGAGCAGTACTTC. Translation: CASSVQGGPYEQYF.

This clone came up a few times. This rearrangement joins TRBV7-2 to TRBJ1-1; 7 bases agree with TRBD1. The V and J ends lost 5 bases and 3 bases, in that order; junction bases with no gene match: 3. The CDR3 is 13 residues long. CDR1 is SGHTA and CDR2 is FQGNSA in the germline V gene. CDR3 nucleotide sequence: TGTGCCAGCAGCACCCAGGGGGACACTGAAGCTTTCTTT. It translates to CASSTQGDTEAFF.